This paragraph reports one TCR beta chain. Its antigen is not yet known. No base quality information exists; no much larger clone differs at one position. The patients picked for sequencing were ones in whom flow cytometry had shown an expansion of CD8+CD57+ cells. Every patient had severe acquired aplastic anemia, diagnosed using the International Study of Aplastic Anemia and Agranulocytosis and Camitta criteria. No patient had received any therapy when blood was sampled. The study deep-sequenced TCR repertoires of sorted CD4+ and CD8+ blood T cells from severe aplastic anemia patients and healthy subjects. In the USA, patient enrollment took place under clinicaltrials.gov protocols 00001620, 01623167, 00001397, 00071045, 00081523 and 00961064. Ficoll-Paque density gradient centrifugation was used to isolate peripheral blood mononuclear cells. Before DNA extraction, CD4+ and CD8+ T cells were sorted with FACS or magnetic beads.

This record comes from a study of CD8+CD57+ T cells in acquired aplastic anemia (dated by TCRdb to the late 2010s). With regard to the full study: A mean of roughly 2.9 ug of DNA, ranging from roughly 0.19 to 27.4 ug, was extracted from sorted CD4+ and CD8+ cells. CD8+CD57+ expansion was defined as frequency above the mean frequency observed in healthy subjects. The investigation overall reported the following: CD8+ Simpson's diversity did not differ significantly between patients and healthy controls (P=0.060). About 30 CD8+ CDR3 sequences were found in both patients and controls but appeared to be highly expressed in patients and within the immunodominant clones of the patients.

The CDR3 holds 13 amino acids from the cysteine to the phenylalanine. The entry retains the CDR3 DNA only, 39 bases that are in frame from base 1. V and J are truncated by 2 bases and 5 bases respectively, leaving an intervening sequence of 7 bases. Profiling of TCR beta VDJ combinations and CDR3 sequences used genomic DNA as the template. An Illumina HiSeq 2000 was the platform used for TCR repertoire sequencing. The original pipeline was this. Repertoire assessment relied on Simpson's diversity index, CDR3 size and DJ length profiles, and TRBV/TRBJ rearrangement plots. The immunodominant clone was defined as the most abundant DNA sequence in deep sequencing data. CDR3 amino acid sequences were screened for sharing across subjects and were compared with published repertoires and the VDJdb database. TCRdb applied fastp at Q25 and MiXCR to the public reads, then kept only in-frame beta chains. Each record represents a unique CDR3 protein, reported with the most common genes and DNA among its rows. The authors' filters were not applied to this entry. The sample data list more than 150,000 distinct CDR3 sequences, and over 40% of these were observed just once. The ten largest clones take up 3.2% of the sample.

The rearranged chain carries TRBV12-3 or TRBV12-4 and TRBJ1-5; the D segment cannot be called with confidence. The sequenced material came from sorted CD4+, CD8+, or CD8+CD57+ T cells (not recorded which) from PBMCs. The source is a human donor with aplastic anemia. CDR3 reads: CASSLLRDQPQHF. The nucleotide sequence reads as follows: TGTGCCAGCAGTTTACTGAGGGATCAGCCCCAGCATTTT.